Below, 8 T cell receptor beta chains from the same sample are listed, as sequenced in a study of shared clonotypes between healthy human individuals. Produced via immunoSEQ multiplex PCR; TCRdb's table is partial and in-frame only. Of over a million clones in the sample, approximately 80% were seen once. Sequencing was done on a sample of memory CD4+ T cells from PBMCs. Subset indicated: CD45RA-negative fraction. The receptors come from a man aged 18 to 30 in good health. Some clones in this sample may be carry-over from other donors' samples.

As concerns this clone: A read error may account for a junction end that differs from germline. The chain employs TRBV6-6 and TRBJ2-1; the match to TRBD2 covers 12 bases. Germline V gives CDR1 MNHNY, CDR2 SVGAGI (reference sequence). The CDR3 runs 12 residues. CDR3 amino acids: CASSYEASGRVF. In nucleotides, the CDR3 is TGTGCCAGCAGTTACGAGGCTAGCGGGAGGGTCTTC.

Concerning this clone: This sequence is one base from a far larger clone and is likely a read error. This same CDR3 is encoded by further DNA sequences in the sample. This chain's CDR3 is CASSPRGAWTEAFF. The CDR3 DNA follows: TGCGCCAGCAGCCCTCGAGGGGCTTGGACTGAAGCTTTCTTT. V usage is TRBV5-6 and J usage is TRBJ1-1, with D possibly being TRBD1 (5 bases). The CDR3 extends over 14 amino acids. Germline V gives CDR1 SGHDT, CDR2 YYEEEE.

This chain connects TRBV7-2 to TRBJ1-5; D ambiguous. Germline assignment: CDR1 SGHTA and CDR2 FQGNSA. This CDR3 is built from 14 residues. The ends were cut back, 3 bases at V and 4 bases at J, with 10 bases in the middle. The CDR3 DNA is TGTGCCAGCAGCTTGGAGGCGAGAAATCAGCCCCAGCATTTT. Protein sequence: CASSLEARNQPQHF.

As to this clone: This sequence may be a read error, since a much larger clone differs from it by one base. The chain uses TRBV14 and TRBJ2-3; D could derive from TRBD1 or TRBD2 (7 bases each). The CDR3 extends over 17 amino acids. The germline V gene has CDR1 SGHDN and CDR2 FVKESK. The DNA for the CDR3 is TGTGCCGGCAGCCATCGGGGGAGGGGGCTAGTCCCAGATACGCAGTATTTT. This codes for CAGSHRGRGLVPDTQYF.

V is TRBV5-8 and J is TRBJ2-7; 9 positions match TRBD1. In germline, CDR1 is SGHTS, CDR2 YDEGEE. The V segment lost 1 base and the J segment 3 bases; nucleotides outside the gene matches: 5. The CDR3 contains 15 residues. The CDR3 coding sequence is TGTGCCAGCAGCTTGCCGGGACAGGGCCTCTACGAGCAGTACTTC. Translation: CASSLPGQGLYEQYF.

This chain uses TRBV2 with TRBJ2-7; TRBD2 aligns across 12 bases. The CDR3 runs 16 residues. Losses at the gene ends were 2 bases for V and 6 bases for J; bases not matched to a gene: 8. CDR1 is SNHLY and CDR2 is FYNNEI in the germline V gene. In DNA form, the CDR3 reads TGTGCCAGCAGTGAACAGGGAAGGGGACTAGCGGGCGAGCAGTACTTC. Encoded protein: CASSEQGRGLAGEQYF.

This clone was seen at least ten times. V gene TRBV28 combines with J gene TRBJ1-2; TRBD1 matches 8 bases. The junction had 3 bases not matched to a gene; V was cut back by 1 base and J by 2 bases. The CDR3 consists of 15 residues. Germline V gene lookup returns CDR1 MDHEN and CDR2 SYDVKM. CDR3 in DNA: TGTGCCAGCAGTTTATTAGGACAGGGCAACTATGGCTACACCTTC. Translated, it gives CASSLLGQGNYGYTF.

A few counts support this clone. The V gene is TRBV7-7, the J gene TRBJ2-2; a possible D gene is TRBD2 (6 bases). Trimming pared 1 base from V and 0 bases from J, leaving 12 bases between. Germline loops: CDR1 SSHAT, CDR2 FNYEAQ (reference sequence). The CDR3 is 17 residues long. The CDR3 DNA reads TGTGCCAGCAGCTTAGGGGACTTCAACGCGAACACCGGGGAGCTGTTTTTT. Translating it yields CASSLGDFNANTGELFF. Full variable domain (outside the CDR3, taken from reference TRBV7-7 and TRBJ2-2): GAGVSQSPRYKVTKRGQDVTLRCDPISSHATLYWYQQALGQGPEFLTYFNYEAQPDKSGLPSDRFSAERPEGSISTLTIQRTEQRDSAMYRCASSLGDFNANTGELFFGEGSRLTVL.